Each of the 25 T cell receptor beta chains below was sequenced from the same sample in a study of CD8 T cells in ankylosing spondylitis. Study conclusions and caveats: There was a TCR beta motif, made of 7 or 8 highly homologous variants, that appeared characteristic of ankylosing spondylitis blood.

Their recognized antigens are unknown. Using its own MiXCR run on the 5' RACE reads, TCRdb lists one record per CDR3 protein. The sample gives 450,000 to 550,000 distinct CDR3 sequences, less than 6% of which show up once; under 4.5% is in the top ten. The sequenced material came from blood, either unsorted or a sorted T cell fraction (not recorded which). The receptors were gathered from a male donor with ankylosing spondylitis.

At least ten counts were recorded for this clonotype. CDR3: CASSCRDRACGYTF. The CDR3 nucleotides are TGTGCCAGCAGTTGCAGGGACAGGGCCTGTGGCTACACCTTC. The chain uses TRBV12-3 or TRBV12-4 and TRBJ1-2; 9 bases are a match to TRBD1. The CDR3 is made up of 14 amino acids. The V segment lost 4 bases and the J segment 7 bases; nucleotides outside the gene matches: 7.

The sample holds many counts of this clonotype. V gene TRBV6-2 or TRBV6-3 combines with J gene TRBJ2-7; TRBD1 or TRBD2 may be the D gene (6 bases each). With 7 bases removed from V and 3 bases from J, the gap between germline ends came to 13 bases. Germline V gives CDR1 MNHEY, CDR2 SVGEGT. The CDR3 is made up of 13 amino acids. The DNA of the CDR3 is TGTGCCAGCAACCGCGGGACATACTACGAGCAGTACTTC. Protein product: CASNRGTYYEQYF.

In its sample, this clonotype was seen many times. The chain's CDR3 is CASSLFAGGGTDTQYF. DNA for the CDR3: TGTGCCAGCAGTTTATTTGCGGGAGGTGGGACAGATACGCAGTATTTT. The chain joins TRBV28 to TRBJ2-3; TRBD2 matches 8 bases. J lost 3 bases, V lost 1 base, and 6 bases had no gene match. The CDR3 contains 16 residues. In germline, CDR1 is MDHEN, CDR2 SYDVKM.

This clonotype was seen only a few times. The chain is built from TRBV7-2 and TRBJ2-1; TRBD2 agrees at 8 bases. Germline assignment: CDR1 SGHTA and CDR2 FQGNSA. The CDR3 length is 16 residues. V dropped 2 bases and J dropped 7; count of bases not matched to a gene: 10. The CDR3 DNA sequence: TGTGCCAGCAGCTTATTCTACCCCCGGGAGGGGAATGAGCAGTTCTTC. Encoded protein: CASSLFYPREGNEQFF.

This clonotype was counted ten times or more. This sequence joins TRBV6-1 and TRBJ2-7, with D perhaps matching TRBD1 (7 bases). CDR3 length equals 14 residues. V dropped 11 bases and J dropped 1 base, with 18 bases sitting between them. The germline V gene has CDR1 MNHNS and CDR2 SASEGT. For the CDR3, the DNA is TGTGCCTGCGGGGACAGACATTTTTCCTACGAGCAGTACTTC. It translates to CACGDRHFSYEQYF.

This clonotype was recorded at least ten times. The chain recombines TRBV7-2 with TRBJ1-2; 10 nucleotides agree with TRBD1. Per the germline V gene, CDR1 is SGHTA and CDR2 is FQGNSA. The CDR3 consists of 16 residues. Trimming cost V 1 base and J 4 bases; bases outside gene matches: 6. The CDR3 is CASSLVLTGGVYGYTF. The DNA for the CDR3 is TGTGCCAGCAGCTTAGTCCTGACAGGGGGCGTCTATGGCTACACCTTC.

This clonotype was recorded many times. The V and J genes are TRBV20-1 and TRBJ2-1; 9 bases align to TRBD2. The CDR3 runs 13 residues. In germline, CDR1 is DFQATT, CDR2 SNEGSKA (reference sequence). V lost 2 bases, J lost 4 bases, and 0 bases stayed unmatched. CDR3 DNA sequence: TGCAGTGCTAGACTAGCGGGATACAATGAGCAGTTCTTC. Encoded protein: CSARLAGYNEQFF.

This clonotype was observed at least ten times. V gene TRBV6-2 or TRBV6-3 combines with J gene TRBJ2-7; D unclear. The CDR3 is 12 residues long. V dropped 0 bases and J dropped 4 bases, with 4 bases sitting between them. The germline V gene encodes CDR1 MNHEY and CDR2 SVGEGT. CDR3: CASSYSWYEQYF. The CDR3 nucleotides are TGTGCCAGCAGTTACTCTTGGTACGAGCAGTACTTC.

This chain connects TRBV13 to TRBJ2-5; 9 bases fit TRBD1. This CDR3 contains 17 residues. Trimming took 2 bases from V and 3 from J; bases not matched to a gene: 10. Germline CDR1 PRHDT, CDR2 FYEKMQ (reference sequence). The DNA for the CDR3 is TGTGCCAGCAGCTTAATTCCGGGACAGGGTGGGGAAGAGACCCAGTACTTC. As protein: CASSLIPGQGGEETQYF. Looking up the rest from reference TRBV13 and TRBJ2-5 gives the full variable domain: AAGVIQSPRHLIKEKRETATLKCYPIPRHDTVYWYQQGPGQDPQFLISFYEKMQSDKGSIPDRFSAQQFSDYHSELNMSSLELGDSALYFCASSLIPGQGGEETQYFGPGTRLLVL.

A few counts support this clonotype. V usage is TRBV10-3 and J usage is TRBJ1-2, with D possibly being TRBD1 (6 bases). The length of the CDR3 is 13 residues. Germline V gene sequence: CDR1 ENHRY, CDR2 SYGVKD. V lost 4 bases, J lost 2 bases, and 8 bases lay in between. The CDR3 loop reads CAISAGTNYGYTF. The DNA for the CDR3 is TGTGCCATCAGTGCCGGGACAAACTATGGCTACACCTTC.

J is TRBJ2-5 and V is TRBV21-1. TRBV21-1 is noted as a pseudogene. The CDR3 consists of 12 residues. CDR3 nucleotide sequence: TGTGTGGTCATGGGGTACCAAGAGACCCAGTACTTC. It encodes CVVMGYQETQYF.

The CDR3 loop is CASSFRDGLGYTEAFF. The CDR3 DNA follows: TGTGCCAGCAGCTTCCGGGACGGATTGGGTTACACTGAAGCTTTCTTT. V is TRBV7-2 and J is TRBJ1-1, with D perhaps TRBD1 (5 bases). This CDR3 contains 16 residues. The V end was cut by 3 bases, the J end by 3 bases, with 17 bases between. CDR1 and CDR2 from the germline V gene are SGHTA and FQGNSA.

This clonotype was seen ten or more times. The J gene is TRBJ1-5, the V gene TRBV6-2 or TRBV6-3; no definite D call. V was shortened by 5 bases and J by 7 bases, with 12 bases between the two germline ends. Germline lookup yields CDR1 MNHEY and CDR2 SVGEGT. The length of the CDR3 is 13 residues. The CDR3 sequence: CASSVRSRQPQHF. CDR3 in DNA: TGTGCCAGCAGTGTCAGGTCCCGACAGCCCCAGCATTTT.

This clonotype has at least ten counts. The chain joins TRBV5-1 to TRBJ2-7, with D possibly being TRBD1 (5 bases). The CDR3 contains 12 residues. V was cut by 0 bases and J by 6 bases, with 7 bases left in between. The germline CDR1 and CDR2 sequences are SGHRS and YFSETQ. CDR3 loop: CASSLEGIEQYF. The CDR3 DNA follows: TGCGCCAGCAGCTTGGAGGGGATCGAGCAGTACTTC.

The rearrangement links TRBV28 to TRBJ2-7; 11 bases are shared with TRBD2. The CDR3 has 17 amino acids. After removal of 5 bases from V and 3 bases from J, the junction contained 12 bases not matched to a gene. The germline CDR1 and CDR2 sequences are MDHEN and SYDVKM. The CDR3 bases are TGTGCCAGCAGTAAGGCTTCCGGGACTAGCGGTTACTACGAGCAGTACTTC. Translating it yields CASSKASGTSGYYEQYF.

This clonotype occurred many times. The V and J genes are TRBV12-3 or TRBV12-4 and TRBJ1-1; tentatively, D is TRBD1 (5 bases). V was pared by 3 bases and J by 3 bases, with 11 bases between. The CDR3 is 14 residues long. CDR3 DNA: TGTGCCAGCAGTTTCTGGGGAGGGGACACTGAAGCTTTCTTT. It translates to CASSFWGGDTEAFF.

Notes on this clonotype: Possible read error: a much larger clone is one base away. The rearrangement uses TRBV28 and TRBJ1-2; TRBD1 matches at 7 bases. The CDR3 extends over 16 amino acids. Germline loops: CDR1 MDHEN, CDR2 SYDVKM. CDR3 protein: CASGFRQGSPNYGYTF. CDR3 coding DNA: TGTGCCAGCGGTTTCCGACAGGGTAGCCCTAACTATGGCTACACCTTC.

This clonotype showed up just a few times. V gene TRBV7-8 combines with J gene TRBJ2-1; D is undetermined. Germline V lookup: CDR1 SGHVS, CDR2 FQNEAQ. The CDR3 spans 12 residues. V was clipped by 0 bases and J by 8 bases, with 5 bases between them. CDR3 loop: CASSLAYDEQFF. The DNA for the CDR3 is TGTGCCAGCAGCTTAGCTTATGATGAGCAGTTCTTC.

This clonotype was counted at least ten times. The V call is TRBV29-1, the J call TRBJ2-3, with 7 bases lining up with TRBD2. This CDR3 spans 14 amino acids. With V trimmed by 4 bases and J by 1 base, 5 bases remained unmatched. The germline CDR1 and CDR2 sequences are SQVTM and ANQGSEA. In DNA, the CDR3 is TGCAGCGTTGGGCGGGAGCTTGGCACAGATACGCAGTATTTT. This codes for CSVGRELGTDTQYF.

This clonotype was recorded at least ten times. The chain carries TRBV29-1 and TRBJ1-2, with D possibly TRBD1 on 6 matching bases. V was shortened by 6 bases and J by 7 bases, with 9 bases between the two germline ends. From germline, CDR1 is SQVTM and CDR2 ANQGSEA. The CDR3 runs 10 residues. The CDR3, as DNA: TGCAGCGTGCCAGGGGTTGGCTACACCTTC. Translated: CSVPGVGYTF.

The chain joins TRBV4-3 to TRBJ1-3; a weak D match, TRBD1 (6 bases). CDR3 length equals 16 residues. CDR1 is LGHNA, CDR2 YSLEER, per germline. V lost 1 base and J 3 bases, leaving 13 bases between the germline ends. The CDR3 sequence is CASSQGGQGIGNTIYF. In DNA form, the CDR3 reads TGCGCCAGCAGCCAAGGCGGCCAGGGGATTGGAAACACCATATATTTT.

For this clonotype: A single base separates this from a much larger clone, so it may be a read error. Lacking the conserved final phenylalanine or tryptophan, this CDR3 likely reflects a read error. The chain recombines TRBV6-2 or TRBV6-3 with TRBJ1-6, with 8 bases identical to TRBD1. CDR3 length: 14 residues. Germline V lookup: CDR1 MNHEY, CDR2 SVGEGT. The junction had 6 bases not matched to a gene; V was cut back by 6 bases and J by 8 bases. The DNA of the CDR3 is TGTGCCAGCAGACTTGACAGGGGATATTCACCCCTCCACCTT. It encodes CASRLDRGYSPLHL.

This clonotype was counted many times. This chain uses TRBV5-6 with TRBJ1-2; D is ambiguous. V was clipped by 5 bases and J by 0 bases, with 8 bases between them. Germline CDR1 SGHDT, CDR2 YYEEEE. CDR3 length equals 13 residues. The CDR3 DNA reads as TGTGCCAGCAGAAACTTAACTAACTATGGCTACACCTTC. It is translated as CASRNLTNYGYTF.

The table lists this clonotype with many counts. CDR3 amino acids: CASSLALAGEYNEQFF. For the CDR3, the DNA is TGTGCCAGCAGCTTAGCACTAGCGGGGGAGTACAATGAGCAGTTCTTC. The chain carries TRBV7-9 and TRBJ2-1; TRBD2 agrees at 11 bases. Trimming cost V 0 bases and J 4 bases; bases outside gene matches: 2. This CDR3 is 16 amino acids long. Germline-derived CDR1 and CDR2 are SEHNR and FQNEAQ (reference sequence).

This clonotype has only a few counts. The chain is built from TRBV5-1 and TRBJ2-6; 10 nucleotides match TRBD1. The CDR3 extends over 18 amino acids. The J segment lost 0 bases and the V segment lost 0 bases, leaving 3 bases of the junction unmatched. The germline V gene has CDR1 SGHRS and CDR2 YFSETQ. CDR3 sequence reads: CASSLVGTGASGANVLTF. For the CDR3, the DNA is TGCGCCAGCAGCTTGGTAGGGACAGGGGCCTCTGGGGCCAACGTCCTGACTTTC.